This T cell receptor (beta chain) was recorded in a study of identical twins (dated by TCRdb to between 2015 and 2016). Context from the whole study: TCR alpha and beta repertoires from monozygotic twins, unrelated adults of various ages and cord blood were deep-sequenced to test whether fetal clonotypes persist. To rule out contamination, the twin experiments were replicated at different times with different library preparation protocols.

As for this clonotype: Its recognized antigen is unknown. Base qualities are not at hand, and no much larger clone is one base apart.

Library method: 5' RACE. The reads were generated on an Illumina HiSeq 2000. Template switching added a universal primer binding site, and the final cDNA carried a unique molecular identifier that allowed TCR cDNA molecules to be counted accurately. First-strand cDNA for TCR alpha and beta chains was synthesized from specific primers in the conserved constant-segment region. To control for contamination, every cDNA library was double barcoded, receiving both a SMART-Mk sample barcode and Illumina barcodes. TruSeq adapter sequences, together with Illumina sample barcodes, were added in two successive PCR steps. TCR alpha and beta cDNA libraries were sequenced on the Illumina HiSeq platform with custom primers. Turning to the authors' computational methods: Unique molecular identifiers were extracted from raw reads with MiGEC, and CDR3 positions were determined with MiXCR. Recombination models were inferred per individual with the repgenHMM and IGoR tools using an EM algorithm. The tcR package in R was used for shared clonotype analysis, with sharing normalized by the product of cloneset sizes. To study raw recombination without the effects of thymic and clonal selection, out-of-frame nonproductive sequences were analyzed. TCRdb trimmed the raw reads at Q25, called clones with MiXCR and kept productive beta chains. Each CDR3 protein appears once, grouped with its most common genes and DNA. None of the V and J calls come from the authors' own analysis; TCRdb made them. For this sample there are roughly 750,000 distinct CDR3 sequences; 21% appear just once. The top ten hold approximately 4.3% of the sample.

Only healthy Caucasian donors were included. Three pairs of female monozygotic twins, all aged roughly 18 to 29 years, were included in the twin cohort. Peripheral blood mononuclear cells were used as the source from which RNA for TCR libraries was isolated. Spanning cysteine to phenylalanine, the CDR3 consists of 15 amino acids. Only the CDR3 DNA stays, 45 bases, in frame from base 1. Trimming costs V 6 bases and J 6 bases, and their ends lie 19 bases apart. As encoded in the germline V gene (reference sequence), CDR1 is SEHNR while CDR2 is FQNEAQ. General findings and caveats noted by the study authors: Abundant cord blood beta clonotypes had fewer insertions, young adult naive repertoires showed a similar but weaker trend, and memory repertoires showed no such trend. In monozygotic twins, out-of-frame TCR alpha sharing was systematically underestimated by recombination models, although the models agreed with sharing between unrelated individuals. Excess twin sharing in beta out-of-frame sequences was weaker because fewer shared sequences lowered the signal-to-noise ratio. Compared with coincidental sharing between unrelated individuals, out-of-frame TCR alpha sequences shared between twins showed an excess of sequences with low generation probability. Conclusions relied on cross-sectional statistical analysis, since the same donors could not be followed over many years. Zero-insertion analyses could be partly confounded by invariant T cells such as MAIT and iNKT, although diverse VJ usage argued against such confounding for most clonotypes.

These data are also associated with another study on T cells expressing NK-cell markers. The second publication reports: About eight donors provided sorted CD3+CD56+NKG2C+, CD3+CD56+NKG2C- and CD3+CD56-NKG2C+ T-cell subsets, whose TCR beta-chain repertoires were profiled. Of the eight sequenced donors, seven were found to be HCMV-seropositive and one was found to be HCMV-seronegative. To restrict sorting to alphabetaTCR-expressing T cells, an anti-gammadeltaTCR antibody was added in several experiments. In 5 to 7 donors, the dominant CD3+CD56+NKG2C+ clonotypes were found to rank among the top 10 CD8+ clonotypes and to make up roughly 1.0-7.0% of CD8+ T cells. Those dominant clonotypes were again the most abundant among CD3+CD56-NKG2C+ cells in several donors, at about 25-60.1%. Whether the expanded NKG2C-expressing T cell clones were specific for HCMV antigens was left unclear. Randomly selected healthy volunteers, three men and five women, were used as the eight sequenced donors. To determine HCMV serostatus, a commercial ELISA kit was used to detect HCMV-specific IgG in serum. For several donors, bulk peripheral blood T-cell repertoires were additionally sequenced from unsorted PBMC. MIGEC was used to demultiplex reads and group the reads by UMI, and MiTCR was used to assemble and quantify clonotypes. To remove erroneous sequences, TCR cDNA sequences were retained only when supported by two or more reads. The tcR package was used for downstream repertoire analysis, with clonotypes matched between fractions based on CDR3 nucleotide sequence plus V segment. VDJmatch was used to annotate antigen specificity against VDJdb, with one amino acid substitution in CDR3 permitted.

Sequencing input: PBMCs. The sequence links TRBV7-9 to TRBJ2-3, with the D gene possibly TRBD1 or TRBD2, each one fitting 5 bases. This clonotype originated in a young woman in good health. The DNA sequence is TGTGCCAGCAGTCCAATCATGGGGCCGGGGGATACGCAGTATTTT. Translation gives CASSPIMGPGDTQYF. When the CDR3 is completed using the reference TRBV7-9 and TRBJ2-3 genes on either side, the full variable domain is DTGVSQNPRHKITKRGQNVTFRCDPISEHNRLYWYRQTLGQGPEFLTYFQNEAQLEKSRLLSDRFSAERPKGSFSTLEIQRTEQGDSAMYLCASSPIMGPGDTQYFGPGTRLTVL.